Listed below are T cell receptor beta chains from one sample, sequenced in a study of T cell responses to AZD1222 COVID-19 vaccine. Measured with immunoSEQ multiplex PCR; TCRdb has only the in-frame clones, and not every one. The profile shows around 70,000 clones, roughly 90% of them singletons. The starting material was peripheral blood, obtained on day 0 of AZD1222 vaccination. These receptors were taken from an adult in good health. Each CDR3 is given with its conserved first and last residue. Fields, in order: V gene, clone size, D gene, CDR3 protein. D genes are given only for firm matches. Size values are once, few and many counts, or a class for expanded clones, and some rows have none.

V: TRBV2
size: once
D: TRBD1
CDR3: CASSRDSFTQYF

V: TRBV7-9
size: NA
D: NA
CDR3: CASSPRGGGSDTQYF

V: TRBV25-1
size: NA
D: TRBD1
CDR3: CASSESNRGLSPLHF

V: TRBV28
size: once
D: NA
CDR3: CASSLPGTGAQPQHF

V: TRBV3-1/TRBV3-2
size: NA
D: NA
CDR3: CASSQGTDAYEQYF

V: TRBV7-2
size: NA
D: TRBD1
CDR3: CASSFRDRVRNSPLHF

V: TRBV7-2
size: NA
D: TRBD2
CDR3: CASSKLAGFTTYNEQFF

V: TRBV28
size: NA
D: NA
CDR3: CASSSTGRGGSSYEQYF

V: TRBV2
size: NA
D: TRBD2
CDR3: CASSRTSEGTDTQYF

V: TRBV24-1
size: NA
D: TRBD2
CDR3: CATSDWRTSGSYTETQYF

V: TRBV18
size: NA
D: NA
CDR3: CASSPAVGVRPQHF

V: TRBV29-1
size: NA
D: TRBD1
CDR3: CSVIYDRVSYEQYF

V: TRBV19
size: NA
D: NA
CDR3: CAVPSGNTIYF

V: TRBV4-1
size: NA
D: TRBD1
CDR3: CASSQLNSPGQTYEQYF

V: TRBV6-2/TRBV6-3
size: NA
D: TRBD2
CDR3: CASSYSKLAGGGDTQYF

V: TRBV28
size: NA
D: TRBD2
CDR3: CASSLSLAGARAPTDTQYF

V: TRBV7-8
size: NA
D: TRBD1
CDR3: CASSLGMTGAGNNQPQHF

V: TRBV7-6
size: NA
D: TRBD2
CDR3: CASSLGLAGEDTQYF

V: TRBV6-6
size: NA
D: TRBD2
CDR3: CASNSAGAYNEQFF

V: TRBV7-2
size: once
D: TRBD1
CDR3: CASSYRGLGNQPQHF